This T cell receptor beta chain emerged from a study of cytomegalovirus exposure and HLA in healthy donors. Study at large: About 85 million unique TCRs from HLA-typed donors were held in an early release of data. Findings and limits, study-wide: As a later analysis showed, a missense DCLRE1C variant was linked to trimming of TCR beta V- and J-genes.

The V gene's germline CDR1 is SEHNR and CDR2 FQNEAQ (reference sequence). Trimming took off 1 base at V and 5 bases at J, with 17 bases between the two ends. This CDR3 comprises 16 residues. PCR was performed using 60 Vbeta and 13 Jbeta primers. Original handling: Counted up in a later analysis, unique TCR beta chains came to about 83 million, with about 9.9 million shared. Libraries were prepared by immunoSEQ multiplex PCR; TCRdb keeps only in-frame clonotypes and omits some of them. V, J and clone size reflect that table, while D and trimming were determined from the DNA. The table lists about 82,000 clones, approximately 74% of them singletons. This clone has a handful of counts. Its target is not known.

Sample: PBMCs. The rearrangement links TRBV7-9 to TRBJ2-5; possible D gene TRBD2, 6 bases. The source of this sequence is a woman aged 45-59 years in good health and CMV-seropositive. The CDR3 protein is CASSLGSWASVETQYF. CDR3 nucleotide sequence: TGTGCCAGCAGCTTAGGAAGCTGGGCTAGCGTGGAGACCCAGTACTTC.